Following are 32 T cell receptor beta chains from one sample sequenced in a study of blood T cells in healthy people across ages (dated by TCRdb to between 2014 and 2016). The library was obtained by 5' RACE. Sequencing was performed on an Illumina HiSeq 2500. A second roughly 7 to 11 cycle PCR used a sample-barcoded 5' primer and a J-beta primer mix. Starting from the raw public reads, TCRdb applied fastp trimming at Q25, assembled clones with MiXCR and retained in-frame beta chains. A single entry per CDR3 protein holds the most common genes and DNA from its merged rows. The sample includes some 700,000 distinct CDR3 sequences, with approximately 43% observed a single time. Less than 25% of the sample is taken by the ten largest. Material for sequencing was blood. These receptors were obtained from a woman aged 55-70 years in good health.

The chain uses TRBV20-1 and TRBJ1-5; the match to TRBD1 covers 8 bases. The CDR3 is 16 residues long. Germline V CDR1 and CDR2: DFQATT, SNEGSKA (reference sequence). Trimming took 0 bases from V and 2 from J; bases not matched to a gene: 6. The DNA for the CDR3 is TGCAGTGCTAGAGAAACACAGGGGGTAGGCAATCAGCCCCAGCATTTT. Protein product: CSARETQGVGNQPQHF.

The genes are TRBV12-3 or TRBV12-4 and TRBJ2-7, with TRBD1 identical over 7 bases. The CDR3 has 17 amino acids. V gave up 5 bases and J gave up 6 bases; unmatched junction bases: 19. The CDR3 reads CASSPFRPDRVLPEQYF. In DNA, the CDR3 is TGTGCCAGCAGTCCCTTCCGGCCCGACAGGGTTTTGCCCGAGCAGTACTTC.

The V call is TRBV7-2, the J call TRBJ1-6; 9 bases line up with TRBD1. The CDR3 is made up of 15 amino acids. V gave up 4 bases and J gave up 6 bases; unmatched junction bases: 4. CDR1 and CDR2 (germline): SGHTA, FQGNSA. CDR3 sequence: CASSSGQGRNSPLHF. CDR3 nucleotide sequence: TGTGCCAGCAGCTCAGGACAGGGGCGTAATTCACCCCTCCACTTT.

This chain links TRBV18 with TRBJ2-4; no clear D. The CDR3 loop spans 13 amino acids. Germline V gives CDR1 KGHSH, CDR2 LQKENI. Between the trimmed V and J ends, which lost 2 bases and 7 bases, there was a span of 9 bases. Written as DNA, the CDR3 is TGTGCCAGCTCACCAGCTGGCGAGAACATTCAGTACTTC. It yields the protein CASSPAGENIQYF.

This clonotype was seen repeatedly, ten times or more. The rearrangement joins TRBV27 to TRBJ1-2; 7 bases map to TRBD1. The CDR3 is made up of 12 amino acids. The V and J ends lost 4 bases and 7 bases, in that order; junction bases with no gene match: 3. Germline V gene data show CDR1 as MNHEY and CDR2 as SMNVEV (reference sequence). In DNA, the CDR3 is TGTGCCAGCAGTTCGACAGGGATTGGCTACACCTTC. Translation: CASSSTGIGYTF.

This clonotype was observed a handful of times. The chain uses TRBV29-1 and TRBJ2-6; no reliable D call. V gave up 1 base and J gave up 2 bases, with 9 bases separating them. CDR1 is SQVTM and CDR2 is ANQGSEA in the germline V gene. The CDR3 spans 15 residues. CDR3 sequence reads: CSVEVLPPGANVLTF. The CDR3 nucleotides are TGCAGCGTTGAAGTCTTGCCTCCTGGGGCCAACGTCCTGACTTTC. Variable domain in full (rest from reference TRBV29-1 and TRBJ2-6): SAVISQKPSRDICQRGTSLTIQCQVDSQVTMMFWYRQQPGQSLTLIATANQGSEATYESGFVIDKFPISRPNLTFSTLTVSNMSPEDSSIYLCSVEVLPPGANVLTFGAGSRLTVL.

This chain links TRBV7-3 with TRBJ1-1, with TRBD1 as a possible D gene (6 bases). Per germline, CDR1 SGHTA and CDR2 FQGTGA. This CDR3 comprises 14 residues. The germline V and J ends were trimmed by 5 bases and 1 base, with 11 bases remaining between them. CDR3 residues: CASSEGHANTEAFF. The CDR3 bases are TGTGCCAGCAGCGAGGGACACGCGAACACTGAAGCTTTCTTT.

This clonotype was detected only a few times. V usage is TRBV25-1 and J usage is TRBJ2-2; TRBD1 might be the D (5 bases). The CDR3 runs to 15 residues. With 2 bases removed from V and 2 bases from J, the gap between germline ends came to 9 bases. CDR1 is MGHDK, CDR2 SYGVNS, per germline. The chain's CDR3 is CASSEGRVNTGELFF. CDR3 in DNA: TGTGCCAGCAGTGAAGGCAGGGTCAACACCGGGGAGCTGTTTTTT. The entire variable domain, with the rest obtained from reference TRBV25-1 and TRBJ2-2, is as follows: EADIYQTPRYLVIGTGKKITLECSQTMGHDKMYWYQQDPGMELHLIHYSYGVNSTEKGDLSSESTVSRIRTEHFPLTLESARPSHTSQYLCASSEGRVNTGELFFGEGSRLTVL.

The CDR3 DNA reads TGCAGCGTTGAACCGACGGCAGCTGAGCAGCCCCAGCATTTT. Protein sequence: CSVEPTAAEQPQHF. The chain has TRBV29-1 and TRBJ1-5; D remains unclear. The CDR3 sequence is 14 residues long. V was pared by 2 bases and J by 7 bases, with 15 bases between. CDR1 is SQVTM, CDR2 ANQGSEA, per germline.

This clonotype was picked up one time. The rearrangement links TRBV3-1 to TRBJ2-1; TRBD1 might be the D (5 bases). V lost 0 bases and J 4 bases, leaving 19 bases between the germline ends. Germline CDR1 reads LGHDT; CDR2 reads YNNKEL (reference sequence). This CDR3 has 18 residues. The CDR3 sequence is CASSQDETGPTLYNEQFF. CDR3 DNA: TGTGCCAGCAGCCAAGATGAAACAGGACCTACCCTTTACAATGAGCAGTTCTTC.

V and J are TRBV7-2 and TRBJ2-7, with 11 nucleotides matching TRBD2. The V gene's germline CDR1 is SGHTA and CDR2 FQGNSA. The length of the CDR3 is 15 residues. V dropped 5 bases and J dropped 4; count of bases not matched to a gene: 7. The chain's CDR3 is CASSPLGLAEYEQYF. DNA of the CDR3: TGTGCCAGCAGCCCCTTGGGACTAGCGGAGTACGAGCAGTACTTC.

In this sample, this clonotype turned up a few times. The rearrangement links TRBV3-1 to TRBJ2-4; the D is unclear. The germline V gene has CDR1 LGHDT and CDR2 YNNKEL (reference sequence). Trimming took off 2 bases at V and 4 bases at J, with 9 bases between the two ends. The CDR3 spans 14 residues. The CDR3 DNA reads as TGTGCCAGCAGCCAAAGGAACATAAAAAACATTCAGTACTTC. This translates into CASSQRNIKNIQYF.

This chain connects TRBV27 to TRBJ2-1, with D possibly called TRBD1 or TRBD2 (5 bases each). Germline-derived CDR1 and CDR2 are MNHEY and SMNVEV (reference sequence). CDR3 length: 15 amino acids. The V end was cut by 7 bases, the J end by 8 bases, with 21 bases between. CDR3 protein: CASKVPGRGPYEQFF. For the CDR3, the DNA is TGTGCCAGCAAAGTTCCGGGACGGGGCCCGTATGAGCAGTTCTTC.

The gene calls are TRBV3-1 and TRBJ1-6, with 8 bases lining up with TRBD1. This CDR3 is built from 15 residues. V dropped 6 bases and J dropped 6; count of bases not matched to a gene: 7. CDR1 is LGHDT, CDR2 YNNKEL, per germline (reference sequence). The CDR3 reads CASSSTGAGNSPLHF. The CDR3 nucleotides read TGTGCCAGCAGTTCGACAGGGGCCGGTAATTCACCCCTCCACTTT.

The V and J genes are TRBV3-1 and TRBJ2-1; 11 bases map to TRBD2. Per the germline V gene, CDR1 is LGHDT and CDR2 is YNNKEL (reference sequence). CDR3 length: 16 residues. After removal of 0 bases from V and 10 bases from J, the junction contained 8 bases not matched to a gene. The CDR3 here is CASSQDLAGGPPEQFF. The CDR3 DNA follows: TGTGCCAGCAGCCAAGACCTAGCGGGAGGACCTCCAGAGCAGTTCTTC.

The sample holds a few counts of this clonotype. This chain uses TRBV7-9 with TRBJ1-4, with TRBD1 matching over 11 bases. Losses at the gene ends were 5 bases for V and 7 bases for J; bases not matched to a gene: 6. The CDR3 is 15 residues long. The germline CDR1 and CDR2 sequences are SEHNR and FQNEAQ (reference sequence). The CDR3, as DNA: TGTGCCAGCAGCAAGGACAGGGGGCGGAGTGAAAAACTGTTTTTT. It encodes CASSKDRGRSEKLFF. The whole variable domain, remainder taken from reference TRBV7-9 and TRBJ1-4, is DTGVSQNPRHKITKRGQNVTFRCDPISEHNRLYWYRQTLGQGPEFLTYFQNEAQLEKSRLLSDRFSAERPKGSFSTLEIQRTEQGDSAMYLCASSKDRGRSEKLFFGSGTQLSVL.

This clonotype was seen at least ten times. The chain has TRBV28 and TRBJ2-7; TRBD2 agrees at 8 bases. Germline CDR1 MDHEN, CDR2 SYDVKM. Trimming removed 4 bases from V and 1 base from J; junction bases left unmatched: 3. This CDR3 region has 14 residues. CDR3 DNA: TGTGCCAGCAGTTCCGGCGGGGGGTCCTACGAGCAGTACTTC. Translating it yields CASSSGGGSYEQYF.

This clonotype was found a few times. The chain couples TRBV20-1 to TRBJ2-7; D could derive from TRBD1 or TRBD2 (5 bases each). The germline V and J ends were trimmed by 6 bases and 3 bases, with 18 bases remaining between them. The CDR3 runs to 14 residues. The germline V gene has CDR1 DFQATT and CDR2 SNEGSKA (reference sequence). CDR3 nucleotide sequence: TGCAGTGCGGGGAATGGGGGACCTCACTACGAGCAGTACTTC. Its protein product is CSAGNGGPHYEQYF.

This clonotype was detected only a few times. V usage is TRBV6-6 and J usage is TRBJ2-7, with 11 bases lining up with TRBD1. The V gene's germline CDR1 is MNHNY and CDR2 SVGAGI (reference sequence). This CDR3 contains 14 residues. Trimming removed 6 bases from V and 7 bases from J; junction bases left unmatched: 8. The CDR3 DNA reads TGTGCCAGCAGCCTCGGACAGGGGGCTGAAGAGCAGTACTTC. It yields the protein CASSLGQGAEEQYF.

V and J are TRBV15 and TRBJ2-2, with no clear D. Germline V gene data show CDR1 as LNHNV and CDR2 as YYDKDF (reference sequence). The CDR3 length is 14 residues. V was trimmed by 0 bases and J by 6 bases, leaving 8 bases between them. CDR3 bases: TGTGCCACCAGCAGAGATATAGCAGCCGGGGAGCTGTTTTTT. Encoded protein: CATSRDIAAGELFF.

This clonotype has a handful of counts. The chain recombines TRBV2 with TRBJ1-2; 9 bases are a match to TRBD1. Per germline, CDR1 SNHLY and CDR2 FYNNEI. The ends lost 6 bases at V and 4 bases at J; junction bases unmatched: 9. There are 15 residues in the CDR3. CDR3 DNA sequence: TGTGCCAGCAGGATTGGGACAGGGCTTCGCTATGGCTACACCTTC. Protein sequence: CASRIGTGLRYGYTF.

The chain recombines TRBV20-1 with TRBJ1-4; 7 bases agree with TRBD1. Trimming removed 6 bases from V and 5 bases from J; junction bases left unmatched: 6. CDR3 length: 13 amino acids. CDR1 and CDR2 from the germline V gene are DFQATT and SNEGSKA (reference sequence). The CDR3 loop is CSAGGTPNEKLFF. The CDR3 nucleotides are TGCAGTGCAGGGGGCACACCGAATGAAAAACTGTTTTTT.

As concerns this clonotype: A read error may be the cause here, since a much bigger clone is one base away. The chain joins TRBV11-2 to TRBJ2-5; 7 bases align to TRBD2. Per germline, CDR1 SGHAT and CDR2 FQNNGV. CDR3 length equals 15 residues. The CDR3 nucleotides are TGTGCCAGCAGCTTAGAGCGGGGGTGGAGAGAGTCCCAGTACTTC. This codes for CASSLERGWRESQYF.

This clonotype was seen ten or more times. The genes are TRBV5-1 and TRBJ2-5, with 9 bases matching TRBD2. CDR1 and CDR2 (germline): SGHRS, YFSETQ. This CDR3 comprises 15 residues. V gave up 3 bases and J gave up 1 base; unmatched junction bases: 4. The DNA of the CDR3 is TGCGCCAGCAGCTCCGGGACTAGCTTCCAAGAGACCCAGTACTTC. Its protein product is CASSSGTSFQETQYF. The entire variable domain, with the rest obtained from reference TRBV5-1 and TRBJ2-5, is as follows: KAGVTQTPRYLIKTRGQQVTLSCSPISGHRSVSWYQQTPGQGLQFLFEYFSETQRNKGNFPGRFSGRQFSNSRSEMNVSTLELGDSALYLCASSSGTSFQETQYFGPGTRLLVL.

V gene TRBV4-1 combines with J gene TRBJ2-3; D is ambiguous. The CDR3 loop spans 12 amino acids. Trimming pared 3 bases from V and 2 bases from J, leaving 3 bases between. Germline assignment: CDR1 MGHRA and CDR2 YSYEKL. The CDR3 bases are TGCGCCAGCAGCCATTACACAGATACGCAGTATTTT. It translates to CASSHYTDTQYF.

A note on this clonotype: This may stem from a read error, because a much larger clone lies one nucleotide away. The rearrangement joins TRBV4-2 to TRBJ2-5, with 10 bases fitting TRBD2. The germline CDR1 and CDR2 sequences are LGHNA and YNFKEQ. The J segment lost 11 bases and the V segment lost 2 bases, leaving 14 bases of the junction unmatched. The CDR3 length is 16 residues. In DNA, the CDR3 is TGTGCCAGCAGCCAATTGACTAGCGGGTCACCCAATGAGCAGTACTTC. Residues: CASSQLTSGSPNEQYF.

This rearrangement joins TRBV7-2 to TRBJ2-2; no firm D call. Germline CDR1 SGHTA, CDR2 FQGNSA. The CDR3 sequence is 16 residues long. Trimming stripped 0 bases from V and 1 base from J, with 9 bases between. In DNA form, the CDR3 reads TGTGCCAGCAGCTTAGCCGGATTGGGGAACACCGGGGAGCTGTTTTTT. Translated: CASSLAGLGNTGELFF. Filled out from reference TRBV7-2 and TRBJ2-2, the complete variable domain reads GAGVSQSPSNKVTEKGKDVELRCDPISGHTALYWYRQSLGQGLEFLIYFQGNSAPDKSGLPSDRFSAERTGGSVSTLTIQRTQQEDSAVYLCASSLAGLGNTGELFFGEGSRLTVL.

This sequence joins TRBV19 and TRBJ2-5; 10 nucleotides align to TRBD2. Germline V lookup: CDR1 LNHDA, CDR2 SQIVND (reference sequence). J lost 5 bases, V lost 4 bases, and 7 bases had no gene match. This CDR3 spans 15 amino acids. The CDR3 loop is CASSRASGGGETQYF. CDR3 sequence (DNA): TGTGCCAGTAGTAGGGCTAGCGGGGGCGGGGAGACCCAGTACTTC.

This rearrangement joins TRBV5-1 to TRBJ2-3; tentatively, D is TRBD1 or TRBD2 (6 bases each). CDR1 is SGHRS, CDR2 YFSETQ, per germline. CDR3 length equals 14 residues. V was clipped by 4 bases and J by 3 bases, with 12 bases between them. This CDR3 is CASSAGGETDTQYF. The CDR3 region has the DNA TGCGCCAGCAGCGCCGGGGGCGAGACAGATACGCAGTATTTT.

This clonotype was seen only a few times. The V gene is TRBV10-3, the J gene TRBJ1-1, with D uncertain. Trimming shortened V by 5 bases and J by 1 base, and 11 bases separated the two germline ends. From germline, CDR1 is ENHRY and CDR2 SYGVKD. The CDR3 totals 14 residues. CDR3 in amino acids: CAISYDGQNTEAFF. The DNA for the CDR3 is TGTGCCATCAGTTATGACGGCCAGAACACTGAAGCTTTCTTT.

The chain employs TRBV21-1 and TRBJ2-3. TRBV21-1 is designated a pseudogene. The CDR3 is made up of 12 amino acids. Written as DNA, the CDR3 is TGTGCCAGCATCACTCAACCAGATACGCAGTATTTT. Translation gives CASITQPDTQYF.

The chain combines TRBV7-2 with TRBJ2-7; no clear D gene. Deletions cut 5 bases from V and 2 bases from J, with 13 bases between. CDR3 length: 14 amino acids. The germline V gene encodes CDR1 SGHTA and CDR2 FQGNSA. CDR3: CASSVSMGTYEQYF. CDR3 DNA: TGTGCCAGCAGCGTAAGTATGGGTACCTACGAGCAGTACTTC.